The 2 T cell receptor beta chains listed next were all sequenced from one sample in a study of vaccination and CD4 T cells after COVID-19. Treatment defined: approximately nine-day PBMC culture with coronavirus spike peptide pools or control peptides (ViraFEST assay). CD4+ T cells that had been cultured provided DNA sequenced with the Oncomine TCR Beta short-read assay. TCRdb called the PCR reads again in MiXCR, with one record for every CDR3 protein. In the table there are about 20,000 distinct CDR3 sequences, around 60% of which are singletons. No antigens are known for them. The specimen was CD4+ T cells from blood, cultured in vitro. The receptors here all came from a human donor who had recovered from COVID-19.

The chain couples TRBV2 to TRBJ1-2; maybe TRBD1 (5 bases). Trimming stripped 6 bases from V and 4 bases from J, with 9 bases between. CDR1 SNHLY and CDR2 FYNNEI come from the germline V gene. The CDR3 spans 12 residues. The CDR3 region is CASSPGGYGYTF. The DNA of the CDR3 is TGTGCCAGCAGCCCCGGGGGCTATGGCTACACCTTC. The full variable domain, rest sourced from reference TRBV2 and TRBJ1-2, is EPEVTQTPSHQVTQMGQEVILRCVPISNHLYFYWYRQILGQKVEFLVSFYNNEISEKSEIFDDQFSVERPDGSNFTLKIRSTKLEDSAMYFCASSPGGYGYTFGSGTRLTVV.

The rearrangement links TRBV15 to TRBJ2-7; D remains ambiguous. CDR3 length: 15 amino acids. Germline lookup yields CDR1 LNHNV and CDR2 YYDKDF (reference sequence). V was clipped by 0 bases and J by 3 bases, with 12 bases between them. The chain's CDR3 is CATSRDNAVLYEQYF. CDR3 sequence (DNA): TGTGCCACCAGCAGAGATAACGCGGTACTCTACGAGCAGTACTTC.